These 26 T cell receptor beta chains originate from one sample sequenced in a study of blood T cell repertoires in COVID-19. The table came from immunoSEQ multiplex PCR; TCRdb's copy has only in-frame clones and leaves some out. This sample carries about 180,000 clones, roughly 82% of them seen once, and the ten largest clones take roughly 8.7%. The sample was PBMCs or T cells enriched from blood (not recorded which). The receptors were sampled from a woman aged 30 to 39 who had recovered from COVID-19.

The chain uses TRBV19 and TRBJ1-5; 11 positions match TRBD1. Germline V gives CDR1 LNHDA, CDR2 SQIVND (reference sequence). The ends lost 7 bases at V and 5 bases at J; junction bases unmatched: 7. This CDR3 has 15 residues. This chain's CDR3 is CASKKWGQGDQPQHF. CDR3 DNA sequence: TGTGCCAGTAAGAAATGGGGACAGGGGGATCAGCCCCAGCATTTT.

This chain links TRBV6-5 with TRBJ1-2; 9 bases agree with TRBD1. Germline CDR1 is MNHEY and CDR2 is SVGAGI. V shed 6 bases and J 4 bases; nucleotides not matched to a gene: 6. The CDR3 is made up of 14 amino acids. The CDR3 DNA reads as TGTGCCAGCAGAACGGGACAGGGTGCCTATGGCTACACCTTC. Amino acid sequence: CASRTGQGAYGYTF.

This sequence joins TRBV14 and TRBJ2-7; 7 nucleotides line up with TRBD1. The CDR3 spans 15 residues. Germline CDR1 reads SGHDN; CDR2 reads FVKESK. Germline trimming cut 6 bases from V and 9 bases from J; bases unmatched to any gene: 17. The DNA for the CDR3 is TGTGCCAGCAGTAGCCGGGACAGAACCCTTTGGGGGCAGTACTTC. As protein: CASSSRDRTLWGQYF. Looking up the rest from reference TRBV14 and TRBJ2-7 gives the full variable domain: EAGVTQFPSHSVIEKGQTVTLRCDPISGHDNLYWYRRVMGKEIKFLLHFVKESKQDESGMPNNRFLAERTGGTYSTLKVQPAELEDSGVYFCASSSRDRTLWGQYFGPGTRLTVT.

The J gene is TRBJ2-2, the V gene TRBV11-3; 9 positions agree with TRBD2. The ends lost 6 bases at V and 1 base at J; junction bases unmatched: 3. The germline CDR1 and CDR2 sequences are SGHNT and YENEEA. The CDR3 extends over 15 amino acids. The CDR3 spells CASSDSGGNTGELFF. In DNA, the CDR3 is TGTGCCAGCAGTGATAGCGGGGGGAACACCGGGGAGCTGTTTTTT.

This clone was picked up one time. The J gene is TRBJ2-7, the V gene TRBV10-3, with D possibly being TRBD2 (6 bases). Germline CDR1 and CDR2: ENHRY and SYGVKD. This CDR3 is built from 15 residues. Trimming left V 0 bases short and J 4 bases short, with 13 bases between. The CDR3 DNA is TGTGCCATCAGTGAGTCTGGCGGGACGTGGTACGAGCAGTACTTC. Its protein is CAISESGGTWYEQYF.

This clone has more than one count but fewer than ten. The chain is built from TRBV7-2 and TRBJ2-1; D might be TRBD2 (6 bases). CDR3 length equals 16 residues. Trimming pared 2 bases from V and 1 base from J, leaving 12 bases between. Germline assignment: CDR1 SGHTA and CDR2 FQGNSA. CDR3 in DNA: TGTGCCAGCAGCTTACAACGGGGGATATCCTACAATGAGCAGTTCTTC. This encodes CASSLQRGISYNEQFF.

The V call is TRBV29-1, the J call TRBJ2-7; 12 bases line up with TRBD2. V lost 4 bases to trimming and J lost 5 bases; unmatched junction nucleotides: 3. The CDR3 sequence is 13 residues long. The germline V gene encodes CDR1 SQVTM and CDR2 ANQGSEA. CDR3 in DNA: TGCAGCGTTGGACGACTAGCGGGAGACGAGCAGTACTTC. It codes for CSVGRLAGDEQYF.

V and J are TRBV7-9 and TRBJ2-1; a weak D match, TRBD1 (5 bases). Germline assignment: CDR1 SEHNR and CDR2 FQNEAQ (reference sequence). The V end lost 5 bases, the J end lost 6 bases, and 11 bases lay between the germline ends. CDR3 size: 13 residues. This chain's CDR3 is CASSPTGSNEQFF. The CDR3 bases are TGTGCCAGCAGCCCAACAGGATCCAATGAGCAGTTCTTC.

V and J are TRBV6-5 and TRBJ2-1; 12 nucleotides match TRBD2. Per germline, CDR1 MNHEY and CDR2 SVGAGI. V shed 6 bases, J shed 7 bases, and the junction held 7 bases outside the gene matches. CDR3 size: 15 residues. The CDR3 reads CASRRLAGAENEQFF. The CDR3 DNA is TGTGCCAGCAGAAGACTAGCGGGAGCAGAGAATGAGCAGTTCTTC.

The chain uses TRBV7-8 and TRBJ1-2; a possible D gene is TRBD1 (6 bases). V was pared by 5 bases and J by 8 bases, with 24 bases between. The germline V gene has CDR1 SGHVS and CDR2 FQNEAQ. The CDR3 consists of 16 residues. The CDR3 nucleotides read TGTGCCAGCAGCACCAGCCCACAGGGCCCTTTGAAGGGCTACACCTTC. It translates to CASSTSPQGPLKGYTF.

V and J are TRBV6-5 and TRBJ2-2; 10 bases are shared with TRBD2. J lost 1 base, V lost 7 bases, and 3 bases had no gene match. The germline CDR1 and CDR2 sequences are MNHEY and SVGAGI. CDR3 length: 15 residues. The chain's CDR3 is CASKIAGGNTGELFF. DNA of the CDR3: TGTGCCAGCAAAATAGCGGGAGGGAACACCGGGGAGCTGTTTTTT.

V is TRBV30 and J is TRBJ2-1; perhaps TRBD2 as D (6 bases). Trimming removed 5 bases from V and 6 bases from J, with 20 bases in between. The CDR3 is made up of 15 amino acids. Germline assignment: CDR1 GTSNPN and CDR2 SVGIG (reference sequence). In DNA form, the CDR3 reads TGTGCCTGGGTACGAGGCGGGACCGGGGTCAATGAGCAGTTCTTC. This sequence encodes CAWVRGGTGVNEQFF.

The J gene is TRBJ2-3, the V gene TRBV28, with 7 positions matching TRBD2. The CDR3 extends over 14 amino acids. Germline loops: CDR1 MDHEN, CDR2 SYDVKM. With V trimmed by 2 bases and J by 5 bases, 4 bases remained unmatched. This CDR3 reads CASSLGGRGDTQYF. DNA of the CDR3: TGTGCCAGCAGTTTAGGGGGGAGGGGAGATACGCAGTATTTT.

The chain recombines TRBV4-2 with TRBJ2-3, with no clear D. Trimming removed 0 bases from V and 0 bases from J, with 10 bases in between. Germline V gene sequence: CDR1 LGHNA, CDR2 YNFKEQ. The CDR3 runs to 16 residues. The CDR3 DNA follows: TGTGCCAGCAGCCAAGATGGTAGCTTTAGCACAGATACGCAGTATTTT. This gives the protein CASSQDGSFSTDTQYF.

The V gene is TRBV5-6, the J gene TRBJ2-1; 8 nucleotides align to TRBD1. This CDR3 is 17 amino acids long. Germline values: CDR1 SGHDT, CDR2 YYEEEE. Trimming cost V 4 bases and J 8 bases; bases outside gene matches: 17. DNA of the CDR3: TGTGCCAGCAGCACGGCTGCAGGGGGCGCCTCGATCTATGAGCAGTTCTTC. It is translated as CASSTAAGGASIYEQFF.

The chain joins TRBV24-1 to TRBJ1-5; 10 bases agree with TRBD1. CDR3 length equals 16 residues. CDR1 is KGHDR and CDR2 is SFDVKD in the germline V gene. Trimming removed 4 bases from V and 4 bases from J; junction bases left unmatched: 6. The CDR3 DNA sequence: TGTGCCACCAGTGACCCCCGGGACAGGGGTAATCAGCCCCAGCATTTT. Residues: CATSDPRDRGNQPQHF.

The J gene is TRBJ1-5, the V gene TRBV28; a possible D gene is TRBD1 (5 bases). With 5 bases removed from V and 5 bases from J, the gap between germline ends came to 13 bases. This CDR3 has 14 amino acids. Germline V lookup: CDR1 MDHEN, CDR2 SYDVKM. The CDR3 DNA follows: TGTGCCAGCAGTCCCCAGCAGGGCTATCAGCCCCAGCATTTT. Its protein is CASSPQQGYQPQHF.

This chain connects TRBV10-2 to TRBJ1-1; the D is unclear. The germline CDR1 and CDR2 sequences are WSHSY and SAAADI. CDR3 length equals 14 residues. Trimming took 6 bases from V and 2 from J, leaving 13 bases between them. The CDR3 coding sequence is TGCGCCAGCAGCGCGCGAACGATTAACACTGAAGCTTTCTTT. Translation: CASSARTINTEAFF.

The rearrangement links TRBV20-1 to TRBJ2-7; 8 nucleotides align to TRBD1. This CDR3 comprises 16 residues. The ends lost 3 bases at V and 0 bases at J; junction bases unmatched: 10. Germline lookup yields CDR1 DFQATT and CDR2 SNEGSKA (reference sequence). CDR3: CSASQLRTGSSYEQYF. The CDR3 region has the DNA TGCAGTGCTAGTCAGTTAAGGACAGGGAGCTCCTACGAGCAGTACTTC.

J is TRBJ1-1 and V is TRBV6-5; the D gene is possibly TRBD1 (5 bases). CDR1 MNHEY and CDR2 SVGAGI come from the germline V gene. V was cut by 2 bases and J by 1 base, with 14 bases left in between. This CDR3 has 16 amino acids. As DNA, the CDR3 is TGTGCCAGCAGTTACCGGAGTGGGGCGAAGAACACTGAAGCTTTCTTT. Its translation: CASSYRSGAKNTEAFF.

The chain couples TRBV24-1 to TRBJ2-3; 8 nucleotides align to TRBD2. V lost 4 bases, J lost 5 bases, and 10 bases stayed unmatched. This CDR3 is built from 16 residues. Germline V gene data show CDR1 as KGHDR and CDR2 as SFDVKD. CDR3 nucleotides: TGTGCCACCAGTGAACCGAGCGGGAGAGTGGTAGATACGCAGTATTTT. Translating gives CATSEPSGRVVDTQYF.

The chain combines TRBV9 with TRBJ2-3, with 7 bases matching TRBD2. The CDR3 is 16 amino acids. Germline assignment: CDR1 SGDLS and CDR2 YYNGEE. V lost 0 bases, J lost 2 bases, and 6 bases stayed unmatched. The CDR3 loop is CASSVAGRGYTDTQYF. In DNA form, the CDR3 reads TGTGCCAGCAGCGTAGCTGGGCGGGGGTACACAGATACGCAGTATTTT.

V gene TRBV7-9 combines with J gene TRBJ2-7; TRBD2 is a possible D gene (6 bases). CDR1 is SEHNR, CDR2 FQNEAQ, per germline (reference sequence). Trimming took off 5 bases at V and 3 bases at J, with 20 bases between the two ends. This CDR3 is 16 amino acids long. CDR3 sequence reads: CASSHTAGPTVYEQYF. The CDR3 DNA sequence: TGTGCCAGCAGCCACACAGCGGGCCCGACTGTCTACGAGCAGTACTTC. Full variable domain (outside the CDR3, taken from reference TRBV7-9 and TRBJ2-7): DTGVSQNPRHKITKRGQNVTFRCDPISEHNRLYWYRQTLGQGPEFLTYFQNEAQLEKSRLLSDRFSAERPKGSFSTLEIQRTEQGDSAMYLCASSHTAGPTVYEQYFGPGTRLTVT.

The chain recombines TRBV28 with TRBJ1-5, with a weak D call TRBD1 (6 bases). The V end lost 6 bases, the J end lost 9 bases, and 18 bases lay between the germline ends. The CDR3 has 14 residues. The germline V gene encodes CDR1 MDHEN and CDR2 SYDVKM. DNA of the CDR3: TGTGCCAGCAGCACCAGGGGTGCGCAGGGGCCCCAGCATTTT. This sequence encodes CASSTRGAQGPQHF.

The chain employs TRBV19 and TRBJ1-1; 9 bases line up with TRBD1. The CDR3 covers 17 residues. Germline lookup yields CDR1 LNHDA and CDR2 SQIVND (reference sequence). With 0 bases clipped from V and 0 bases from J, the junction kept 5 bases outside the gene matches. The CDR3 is CASSIETGGRLNTEAFF. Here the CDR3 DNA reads TGTGCCAGTAGTATAGAGACAGGGGGGCGGCTGAACACTGAAGCTTTCTTT. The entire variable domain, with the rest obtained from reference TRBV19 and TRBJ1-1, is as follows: DGGITQSPKYLFRKEGQNVTLSCEQNLNHDAMYWYRQDPGQGLRLIYYSQIVNDFQKGDIAEGYSVSREKKESFPLTVTSAQKNPTAFYLCASSIETGGRLNTEAFFGQGTRLTVV.

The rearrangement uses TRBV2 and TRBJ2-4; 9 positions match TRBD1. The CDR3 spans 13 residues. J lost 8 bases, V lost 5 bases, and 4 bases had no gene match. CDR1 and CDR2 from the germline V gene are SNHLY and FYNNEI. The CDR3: CASSSGTGYIQYF. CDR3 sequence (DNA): TGTGCCAGCAGTTCCGGGACAGGGTACATTCAGTACTTC.